Below are 13 T cell receptor beta chains sequenced from a single sample in a study of OX40 agonist ivuxolimab in advanced cancers. Sequenced by immunoSEQ multiplex PCR; TCRdb stores in-frame clones only, minus some. The table lists about 50,000 clones, more than 70% of them singletons. This material consisted of CD4+ or CD8+ T cells sorted from blood, taken in a trial of the OX40 agonist ivuxolimab. The receptors here all came from an adult with an advanced solid tumor such as melanoma, head and neck, liver or kidney cancer.

The rearrangement joins TRBV6-1 to TRBJ2-7; 7 bases fit TRBD1. The CDR3 contains 13 residues. Germline trimming cut 7 bases from V and 4 bases from J; bases unmatched to any gene: 7. Germline assignment: CDR1 MNHNS and CDR2 SASEGT. CDR3 amino acids: CASTRQGFYEQYF. CDR3 sequence (DNA): TGTGCCAGCACTAGACAGGGATTTTACGAGCAGTACTTC.

This chain uses TRBV10-3 with TRBJ2-5; D possibly uses TRBD1 or TRBD2 (5 bases each). V lost 5 bases, J lost 5 bases, and 12 bases lay in between. CDR1 and CDR2 (germline): ENHRY, SYGVKD. The CDR3 is 13 amino acids. CDR3 region: CAISRDVGETQYF. The CDR3 region has the DNA TGTGCCATCAGTCGGGACGTCGGTGAGACCCAGTACTTC.

The V and J genes are TRBV15 and TRBJ2-1; 8 bases align to TRBD2. J gave up 4 bases and V 6 bases, and 8 bases lay outside the gene matches. The germline V gene encodes CDR1 LNHNV and CDR2 YYDKDF (reference sequence). This CDR3 contains 15 residues. The CDR3 loop reads CATRESGSSYNEQFF. The CDR3 bases are TGTGCCACCAGAGAGAGCGGGAGTTCATACAATGAGCAGTTCTTC.

This chain connects TRBV18 to TRBJ2-7, with 9 bases matching TRBD1. In germline, CDR1 is KGHSH, CDR2 LQKENI. Trimming took 5 bases from V and 1 from J; bases not matched to a gene: 6. This CDR3 is built from 15 residues. The DNA for the CDR3 is TGTGCCAGCTCAAGACCGGGACAGGGTTCCTACGAGCAGTACTTC. Translation gives CASSRPGQGSYEQYF.

This sequence joins TRBV4-1 and TRBJ2-1, with D unresolved. This CDR3 has 15 residues. The V and J ends lost 0 bases and 2 bases respectively, with 8 bases between them. Germline CDR1 and CDR2: MGHRA and YSYEKL. The CDR3 nucleotides are TGCGCCAGCAGCCAAGAGTCCAACCCCTACAATGAGCAGTTCTTC. Protein: CASSQESNPYNEQFF.

This chain joins TRBV27 and TRBJ1-2; 12 nucleotides agree with TRBD1. This CDR3 has 17 residues. J gave up 2 bases and V 0 bases, and 4 bases lay outside the gene matches. CDR1 and CDR2 from the germline V gene are MNHEY and SMNVEV (reference sequence). The CDR3 coding sequence is TGTGCCAGCAGTTTATCCTCCGGGACAGGGGGCAACTATGGCTACACCTTC. This gives the protein CASSLSSGTGGNYGYTF.

The J gene is TRBJ1-6, the V gene TRBV5-4, with D possibly matching TRBD1 (5 bases). Germline lookup yields CDR1 SGHNT and CDR2 YYREEE (reference sequence). Trimming removed 4 bases at V and 8 bases at J, with 16 bases between. This CDR3 contains 15 residues. CDR3 bases: TGTGCCAGCAGCCAGACGAGGGGACGTGATTCACCCCTCCACTTT. It encodes CASSQTRGRDSPLHF.

This clone was observed a handful of times. V usage is TRBV2 and J usage is TRBJ1-1, with D unresolved. The V end lost 8 bases, the J end lost 1 base, and 14 bases lay between the germline ends. The CDR3 loop spans 14 amino acids. Looked up from germline, CDR1 is SNHLY and CDR2 is FYNNEI. CDR3 residues: CASQRINSNTEAFF. The CDR3 DNA sequence: TGTGCCAGCCAACGGATCAACTCGAACACTGAAGCTTTCTTT.

The chain links TRBV4-2 to TRBJ2-1; 11 bases agree with TRBD2. V lost 4 bases to trimming and J lost 7 bases; unmatched junction nucleotides: 6. CDR3 length equals 15 residues. The germline V gene has CDR1 LGHNA and CDR2 YNFKEQ. DNA for the CDR3: TGTGCCAGCAGCCCAAGGGCTAGCGGGAGGAATGAGCAGTTCTTC. Translated: CASSPRASGRNEQFF.

The chain recombines TRBV5-1 with TRBJ2-3; D is undetermined. V lost 0 bases and J lost 3, with 11 bases in between. Per germline, CDR1 SGHRS and CDR2 YFSETQ. This CDR3 is built from 15 residues. The CDR3 region is CASSLVASDTDTQYF. Written as DNA, the CDR3 is TGCGCCAGCAGCTTGGTAGCTTCCGATACAGATACGCAGTATTTT. Supplemented by reference TRBV5-1 and TRBJ2-3, the full variable domain reads KAGVTQTPRYLIKTRGQQVTLSCSPISGHRSVSWYQQTPGQGLQFLFEYFSETQRNKGNFPGRFSGRQFSNSRSEMNVSTLELGDSALYLCASSLVASDTDTQYFGPGTRLTVL.

The chain combines TRBV6-6 with TRBJ2-1, with D unclear. The CDR3 covers 13 residues. V gave up 0 bases and J gave up 7 bases, with 7 bases separating them. CDR1 is MNHNY and CDR2 is SVGAGI in the germline V gene (reference sequence). CDR3 sequence: CASSYSLGNEQFF. Written as DNA, the CDR3 is TGTGCCAGCAGTTACTCTTTGGGGAATGAGCAGTTCTTC.

This clone came up once. This chain's CDR3 is CASSRLDSPEGYGYTF. The CDR3 nucleotides are TGTGCCAGCTCGCGCCTGGACAGCCCAGAGGGCTATGGCTACACCTTC. This chain connects TRBV18 to TRBJ1-2; TRBD1 might be the D (6 bases). This CDR3 contains 16 residues. CDR1 KGHSH and CDR2 LQKENI come from the germline V gene. Trimming shortened V by 6 bases and J by 4 bases, and 21 bases separated the two germline ends.

The DNA for the CDR3 is TGTGCCAGCAACGAACAGGGGATCGTCTCTGAAGCTTTCTTT. Translation gives CASNEQGIVSEAFF. The chain employs TRBV11-2 and TRBJ1-1; 7 bases map to TRBD1. Germline assignment: CDR1 SGHAT and CDR2 FQNNGV. Trimming took 7 bases from V and 6 from J; bases not matched to a gene: 11. The CDR3 is made up of 14 amino acids.